The rows below give T cell receptor beta chains drawn from one sample of a study of blood T cell repertoires in COVID-19. This table comes from immunoSEQ multiplex PCR, and its TCRdb copy is limited to in-frame clones, with some not included. The sample lists a few hundred thousand clones, 85% to 90% occurring once. Material for sequencing was PBMCs or T cells enriched from blood (not recorded which). Every receptor here comes from a man aged 25-40 years who had recovered from COVID-19. Each CDR3 is given with its conserved first and last residue. The order of the fields is D gene, J gene, CDR3 length, V gene, clone size, CDR3 protein, CDR3 DNA. A D gene is named only where the DNA matches it firmly. Not all rows give a size; the values are once, few, many and, for expanded clones, a class.

d_gene: .; j_gene: TRBJ2-7; len: 15; v_gene: TRBV5-6; abundance: .; CDR3aa: CASSLTFGQPYEQYF; CDR3nt: TGTGCCAGCAGCTTGACGTTCGGACAGCCCTACGAGCAGTACTTC
d_gene: TRBD1; j_gene: TRBJ2-5; len: 16; v_gene: TRBV24-1; abundance: .; CDR3aa: CATSDKHRGLRETQYF; CDR3nt: TGTGCCACCAGTGACAAGCACAGGGGGCTGCGAGAGACCCAGTACTTC
d_gene: TRBD2; j_gene: TRBJ2-3; len: 15; v_gene: TRBV10-1; abundance: once; CDR3aa: CASSGTSGMTDTQYF; CDR3nt: TGCGCCAGCAGTGGAACTAGCGGGATGACAGATACGCAGTATTTT
d_gene: .; j_gene: TRBJ2-1; len: 15; v_gene: TRBV6-5; abundance: few; CDR3aa: CASSSGRSGYNEQFF; CDR3nt: TGTGCCAGCAGCAGCGGCCGGTCGGGTTACAATGAGCAGTTCTTC
d_gene: .; j_gene: TRBJ1-5; len: 16; v_gene: TRBV27; abundance: .; CDR3aa: CASSPLQGGLNQPQHF; CDR3nt: TGTGCCAGCAGCCCCCTCCAAGGAGGGTTAAATCAGCCCCAGCATTTT
d_gene: .; j_gene: TRBJ1-5; len: 13; v_gene: TRBV4-2; abundance: .; CDR3aa: CASSQEQGQPQHF; CDR3nt: TGTGCCAGCAGCCAAGAGCAGGGCCAGCCCCAGCATTTT
d_gene: TRBD1; j_gene: TRBJ2-2; len: 14; v_gene: TRBV6-5; abundance: few; CDR3aa: CASSPQGREGELFF; CDR3nt: TGTGCCAGCAGCCCACAGGGGCGCGAAGGGGAGCTGTTTTTT
d_gene: .; j_gene: TRBJ2-6; len: 17; v_gene: TRBV2; abundance: .; CDR3aa: CASSIQGKVFGANVLTF; CDR3nt: TGTGCCAGCAGTATACAGGGCAAGGTATTTGGGGCCAACGTCCTGACTTTC
d_gene: .; j_gene: TRBJ2-7; len: 11; v_gene: TRBV3-1/TRBV3-2; abundance: .; CDR3aa: CASSQEEEQYF; CDR3nt: TGTGCCAGCAGCCAAGAGGAGGAGCAGTACTTC
d_gene: .; j_gene: TRBJ2-5; len: 14; v_gene: TRBV2; abundance: .; CDR3aa: CASLRHLGQETQYF; CDR3nt: TGTGCCAGCCTACGACACCTTGGGCAAGAGACCCAGTACTTC